Listed below are T cell receptor beta chains from one sample, sequenced in a study of T cell changes during pregnancy in multiple sclerosis. Produced via immunoSEQ multiplex PCR; TCRdb's table is partial and in-frame only. The data contain around 20,000 clones, about 89% of them singletons. Sequenced here: CD8+ T cells from peripheral blood mononuclear cells, sampled in the second trimester of pregnancy. The receptor source for this set is a female donor in good health, enrolled as a control in a pregnancy study. Both conserved end residues are part of each CDR3. Fields, in order: V gene, D gene, J gene, clone size, CDR3 protein, CDR3 DNA. The D gene is left open where the match is weak. Clone size is not always given. Where it is, it says once, few, many or a class for expanded clones.

TRBV9	-	TRBJ2-2	-	CASSVGDSVAGELFF	TGTGCCAGCAGCGTAGGTGATAGCGTCGCCGGGGAGCTGTTTTTT
TRBV2	TRBD2	TRBJ2-7	-	CASSDARTSGGYPYEQYF	TGTGCCAGCAGTGACGCCCGGACTAGCGGGGGGTACCCCTACGAGCAGTACTTC
TRBV6-1	TRBD1	TRBJ2-7	once	CATTEHDRETYEQYF	TGTGCCACCACGGAACACGACAGGGAAACCTACGAGCAGTACTTC
TRBV18	TRBD2	TRBJ2-3	-	CASSPTSARSTDTQYF	TGTGCCAGCTCACCGACTAGCGCCCGTAGCACAGATACGCAGTATTTT
TRBV7-9	TRBD1	TRBJ2-7	-	CASSHRDRGPYEQYF	TGTGCCAGCAGCCACCGGGACAGGGGCCCCTACGAGCAGTACTTC
TRBV5-1	-	TRBJ2-1	-	CASSPEQGYNEQFF	TGCGCCAGCAGCCCAGAGCAGGGCTACAATGAGCAGTTCTTC
TRBV7-3	-	TRBJ1-1	-	CASSLNGMNTEAFF	TGTGCCAGCAGCTTAAACGGGATGAACACTGAAGCTTTCTTT
TRBV19	TRBD2	TRBJ2-7	-	CASSGRGARSYEQYF	TGTGCCAGTAGTGGGCGGGGGGCGAGGTCCTACGAGCAGTACTTC
TRBV4-1	TRBD1	TRBJ2-7	-	CASSQGQGMFEQYF	TGCGCCAGCAGCCAGGGACAGGGTATGTTCGAGCAGTACTTC
TRBV6-4	-	TRBJ2-1	-	CASSDSGGYNEQFF	TGTGCCAGCAGTGACTCGGGGGGCTACAATGAGCAGTTCTTC
TRBV28	TRBD1	TRBJ2-5	once	CASSSPGDRGETQYF	TGTGCCAGCAGTTCCCCAGGGGACAGGGGAGAGACCCAGTACTTC
TRBV27	-	TRBJ2-2	-	CASSFPELNTGELFF	TGTGCCAGCAGTTTCCCGGAGCTGAACACCGGGGAGCTGTTTTTT
TRBV7-8	-	TRBJ2-5	-	CASSLDGGQETQYF	TGTGCCAGCAGCTTAGACGGCGGGCAAGAGACCCAGTACTTC
TRBV19	TRBD1	TRBJ1-1	once	CASSMGQYTEAFF	TGTGCCAGTAGTATGGGACAGTACACTGAAGCTTTCTTT
TRBV29-1	TRBD1	TRBJ2-2	-	CSSSLGTGSELGTGELFF	TGCAGCTCCTCACTGGGGACAGGGAGCGAATTAGGAACCGGGGAGCTGTTTTTT
TRBV6-1	TRBD1	TRBJ2-2	-	CASTPGQGDAGELFF	TGTGCCAGCACTCCGGGCCAGGGGGACGCCGGGGAGCTGTTTTTT
TRBV30	-	TRBJ1-3	-	CAWSGLDTIYF	TGTGCCTGGAGTGGACTGGACACCATATATTTT
TRBV7-9	-	TRBJ1-3	-	CASSPGQSSGNTIYF	TGTGCCAGCAGCCCAGGACAGAGCTCTGGAAACACCATATATTTT
TRBV5-6	-	TRBJ1-1	-	CASSPPNWRAEAFF	TGTGCCAGCAGCCCTCCGAATTGGAGAGCTGAAGCTTTCTTT
TRBV2	-	TRBJ2-2	-	CASSWVGGAPGELFF	TGTGCCAGCAGCTGGGTGGGGGGAGCACCCGGGGAGCTGTTTTTT
TRBV4-1	TRBD2	TRBJ2-7	-	CASSQGLAGYEQYF	TGCGCCAGCAGCCAAGGACTAGCGGGCTACGAGCAGTACTTC
TRBV5-8	TRBD1	TRBJ1-5	-	CASSLGTGGRQPQHF	TGTGCCAGCAGCCTAGGGACAGGTGGGAGACAGCCCCAGCATTTT
TRBV18	TRBD1	TRBJ1-2	-	CASSPDREGGYTF	TGTGCCAGCTCCCCGGACAGGGAAGGCGGCTACACCTTC
TRBV6-4	TRBD2	TRBJ2-1	-	CASSDSTSGNNEQFF	TGTGCCAGCAGTGACTCGACTAGCGGTAACAATGAGCAGTTCTTC
TRBV28	TRBD1	TRBJ1-6	-	CASSFGQGEVSPLHF	TGTGCCAGCAGTTTCGGGCAGGGGGAAGTGTCACCCCTCCACTTT
TRBV6-6	-	TRBJ2-5	-	CASSPTTVETQYF	TGTGCCAGCAGTCCAACTACCGTCGAGACCCAGTACTTC
TRBV12-5	TRBD1	TRBJ2-2	-	CASGLGTGNTGELFF	TGTGCTAGTGGTTTGGGGACAGGGAACACCGGGGAGCTGTTTTTT
TRBV12-5	-	TRBJ1-1	-	CASDKLNTEAFF	TGTGCTAGTGATAAACTTAACACTGAAGCTTTCTTT
TRBV29-1	-	TRBJ2-7	-	CSVEDGAGPTYEQYF	TGCAGCGTTGAAGATGGGGCAGGGCCTACCTACGAGCAGTACTTC
TRBV6-1	-	TRBJ1-1	-	CASSDDLGAEAFF	TGTGCCAGCAGTGACGACCTAGGCGCTGAAGCTTTCTTT
TRBV6-4	-	TRBJ2-1	-	CASSDSADTPGEQFF	TGTGCCAGCAGTGACTCAGCTGACACCCCGGGAGAGCAGTTCTTC
TRBV7-6	TRBD1	TRBJ2-7	-	CASSWDRGYEQYF	TGTGCCAGCAGCTGGGACAGGGGCTACGAGCAGTACTTC
TRBV30	-	TRBJ2-1	-	CAWSPGGNVIYNEQFF	TGTGCCTGGAGTCCTGGCGGCAATGTAATATACAATGAGCAGTTCTTC
TRBV5-8	-	TRBJ1-1	-	CASSSARVENTEAFF	TGTGCCAGCAGCTCCGCCAGGGTGGAGAACACTGAAGCTTTCTTT
TRBV30	TRBD2	TRBJ2-5	-	CAWSWTRETQYF	TGTGCCTGGAGTTGGACTAGAGAGACCCAGTACTTC
TRBV6-5	-	TRBJ1-1	-	CASSPSPRTEAFF	TGTGCCAGCAGTCCCTCCCCGAGGACTGAAGCTTTCTTT
TRBV7-9	-	TRBJ2-7	-	CASSSQTGPSWEQYF	TGTGCCAGCAGCTCCCAGACGGGTCCTTCCTGGGAGCAGTACTTC
TRBV28	TRBD1	TRBJ1-1	-	CASSKYYRGTEAFF	TGTGCCAGCAGTAAATATTACAGGGGAACTGAAGCTTTCTTT
TRBV6-4	-	TRBJ2-3	-	CASSASGGPDTQYF	TGTGCCAGCAGTGCCTCCGGGGGGCCAGATACGCAGTATTTT
TRBV27	-	TRBJ1-2	-	CASSYSANYGYTF	TGTGCCAGCAGTTATAGTGCTAACTATGGCTACACCTTC
TRBV12-5	-	TRBJ1-1	-	CASGRPATRDTEAFF	TGTGCTAGTGGCCGCCCGGCGACGAGGGACACTGAAGCTTTCTTT
TRBV6-1	TRBD1	TRBJ1-2	-	CASSQTGGYGYTF	TGTGCCAGCAGCCAGACAGGGGGCTATGGCTACACCTTC
TRBV4-1	TRBD1	TRBJ2-1	-	CASSGRQGMDEQFF	TGCGCCAGCAGCGGAAGACAGGGGATGGATGAGCAGTTCTTC
TRBV2	-	TRBJ1-5	-	CASSPAVVTDYSNQPQHF	TGTGCCAGCAGTCCGGCGGTGGTGACAGATTATAGCAATCAGCCCCAGCATTTT
TRBV7-9	TRBD1	TRBJ2-4	-	CASSWETGIANIQYF	TGTGCCAGCTCTTGGGAGACAGGGATCGCAAACATTCAGTACTTC